Listed below are T cell receptor beta chains from one sample, sequenced in a study of blood T cell repertoires in COVID-19. TCRdb keeps only in-frame clones here, not all; method: immunoSEQ multiplex PCR. This sample has about 160,000 clones, with 70% to 90% found just once. The sequenced material came from peripheral blood. The receptors come from a man aged 35 to 55 with acute or convalescent COVID-19. CDR3s include the opening cysteine and the closing phenylalanine or tryptophan. A D gene is named only where the DNA matches it firmly. Size is omitted from some rows. Given values are once, few, many or a class for expanded clones.

clone_size d_call j_call v_call cdr3_nt cdr3_aa
- TRBD1 TRBJ2-2 TRBV5-1 TGCGCCAGCAGTTACGGGACAGGGAAACCCGGGGAGCTGTTTTTT CASSYGTGKPGELFF
- - TRBJ2-7 TRBV6-5 TGTGCCAGCAGTTACGGAGCGGTAGGGAGCGACGAGCAGTACTTC CASSYGAVGSDEQYF
few - TRBJ1-1 TRBV18 TGTGCCAGCTCACCAGTCGTGAACACTGAAGCTTTCTTT CASSPVVNTEAFF
- TRBD1 TRBJ1-1 TRBV12-3/TRBV12-4 TGTGCCAGCAGTCCCGACAGGGTGGAAGCTTTCTTT CASSPDRVEAFF
- - TRBJ1-5 TRBV19 TGTGCCAGTAGTATCAGGGTTGATCAGCCCCAGCATTTT CASSIRVDQPQHF
- - TRBJ1-1 TRBV2 TGTGCCAGCAGTGAAGTTAGGGGCAGAGGTAAGAACACTGAAGCTTTCTTT CASSEVRGRGKNTEAFF
- TRBD1 TRBJ1-1 TRBV13 TGTGCCAGCAGCTTAAAGTCAGGGGGCGGTGAAGCTTTCTTT CASSLKSGGGEAFF
- TRBD1 TRBJ1-3 TRBV28 TGTGCCAGCAGTACAGGGGGTGACTCTGGAAACACCATATATTTT CASSTGGDSGNTIYF
- - TRBJ1-2 TRBV24-1 TGTGCCACCAGTGACCGACTCTATGGCTACACCTTC CATSDRLYGYTF
- TRBD1 TRBJ1-3 TRBV5-4 TGTGCCAGCAGCTTGGGGGACAGTACCGTAAACACCATATATTTT CASSLGDSTVNTIYF
- TRBD1 TRBJ1-1 TRBV19 TGTGCCAGTACCCGTTCAGGGGGCACTGAAGCTTTCTTT CASTRSGGTEAFF
few TRBD2 TRBJ2-1 TRBV27 TGTGCCAGCAGTTTAATCGGGACTAGCAACTACAATGAGCAGTTCTTC CASSLIGTSNYNEQFF
- TRBD2 TRBJ2-3 TRBV9 TGTGCCAGCAGCCTTAGCGGGGGGGCCACAGATACGCAGTATTTT CASSLSGGATDTQYF
- TRBD2 TRBJ2-2 TRBV6-1 TGTGCCAGCAGTGATAGCGGGCCCGGGGAGCTGTTTTTT CASSDSGPGELFF
- TRBD2 TRBJ2-3 TRBV2 TGTGCCAGCAGTGAACTTCTAGCGGGGGCCACAGATACGCAGTATTTT CASSELLAGATDTQYF
- - TRBJ1-5 TRBV6-5 TGTGCCAGCAGTTTAGACAGGACAAATCAGCCCCAGCATTTT CASSLDRTNQPQHF
- - TRBJ1-4 TRBV19 TGTGCCAGTAGCCACAGGGCTGATGAAAAACTGTTTTTT CASSHRADEKLFF
few - TRBJ1-2 TRBV5-1 TGCGCCAGCAGCTTGATCTACGGGGACTATGGCTACACCTTC CASSLIYGDYGYTF
- - TRBJ2-3 TRBV3-1/TRBV3-2 TGTGCCAGCAGGCAGAGCACAGATACGCAGTATTTT CASRQSTDTQYF
- - TRBJ1-4 TRBV4-2 TGTGCCAGCAGCCGAAATGGGGGGACCGAGAATGAAAAACTGTTTTTT CASSRNGGTENEKLFF
- TRBD1 TRBJ1-6 TRBV4-2 TGTGCCAGCAGCCAAGCGGGCAGGGGGGAAGGTTCACCCCTCCACTTT CASSQAGRGEGSPLHF
- - TRBJ1-3 TRBV7-9 TGTGCCAGCAACGGGGATACAGGGTCTGGAAACACCATATATTTT CASNGDTGSGNTIYF
- - TRBJ1-3 TRBV5-1 TGCGCCAGCAGCTTGGACGGTTCTGGAAACACCATATATTTT CASSLDGSGNTIYF
- - TRBJ1-1 TRBV7-9 TGTGCCAGCAGCTTATGGGGGGACCTCGTTGAAGCTTTCTTT CASSLWGDLVEAFF
- - TRBJ1-5 TRBV21-1 TGTGCCAGCGGAAACAGGGACCCTAATCAGCCCCAGCATTTT CASGNRDPNQPQHF
- TRBD2 TRBJ2-1 TRBV11-3 TGTGCCAGCAGCTTAGATGGACTAGCGGGGGGGCAAGATGAGCAGTTCTTC CASSLDGLAGGQDEQFF
- TRBD1 TRBJ2-3 TRBV9 TGTGCCAGCAGCCAGGGGCAACAGGGGGTGGGAGATACGCAGTATTTT CASSQGQQGVGDTQYF
- - TRBJ2-1 TRBV5-1 TGCGCCAGCAGTATGCAGGGCAAGGAGCAGTTCTTC CASSMQGKEQFF
few TRBD1 TRBJ1-2 TRBV28 TGTGCCAGCAGTTTAGCCGGGACAGCAAAGTATGGCTACACCTTC CASSLAGTAKYGYTF
- TRBD2 TRBJ2-1 TRBV6-5 TGTGCCAGCAGTAGGACTAGCGGGGGGGCGTATGAGCAGTTCTTC CASSRTSGGAYEQFF
- - TRBJ1-6 TRBV9 TGTGCCAGCAGCGGAAGGACACCTAATTCACCCCTCCACTTT CASSGRTPNSPLHF
once TRBD2 TRBJ2-1 TRBV19 TGTGCCAGTACCCCCCGGGATGGGGGGGGGTACAATGAGCAGTTCTTC CASTPRDGGGYNEQFF
- TRBD1 TRBJ1-2 TRBV19 TGTGCCAGTAGTATAGGACAGGGGGAATACTATGGCTACACCTTC CASSIGQGEYYGYTF
once - TRBJ1-5 TRBV20-1 TGCAGTGCTAGTCAAGGGGCTGGTCAGCCCCAGCATTTT CSASQGAGQPQHF
- - TRBJ1-6 TRBV11-2 TGTGCCAGCAGCTTAGAAGGGGCTCTTAATTCACCCCTCCACTTT CASSLEGALNSPLHF
- - TRBJ1-2 TRBV5-6 TGTGCCAGCAGCGCACAGGGCGTAGGCTACACCTTC CASSAQGVGYTF
- - TRBJ1-5 TRBV6-5 TGTGCCAGCAGCGAGCTGGTGCCCCAGCATTTT CASSELVPQHF
- TRBD1 TRBJ1-5 TRBV7-2 TGTGCCAGCAGCTCGACAGGGGTTAGCAATCAGCCCCAGCATTTT CASSSTGVSNQPQHF
- TRBD2 TRBJ2-1 TRBV6-1 TGTGCCAGCAGTGAATTCGTCGGGGGGGGCCACAATGAGCAGTTCTTC CASSEFVGGGHNEQFF
- - TRBJ2-2 TRBV29-1 TGCACCGCACTATACATTAACACCGGGGAGCTGTTTTTT CTALYINTGELFF
- TRBD2 TRBJ2-1 TRBV7-8 TGTGCCAGCAGCTTTAGCGGGGGGGTTGACAATGAGCAGTTCTTC CASSFSGGVDNEQFF
once TRBD1 TRBJ2-2 TRBV19 TGTGCCAGTAGTATAAAGGACAGGGGCCTCTCGAACACCGGGGAGCTGTTTTTT CASSIKDRGLSNTGELFF
- TRBD2 TRBJ2-3 TRBV6-1 TGTGCCAGCAGCGAACTAGCGGGGGGGCTCACAGATACGCAGTATTTT CASSELAGGLTDTQYF
- - TRBJ1-2 TRBV28 TGTGCCAGCAGTTTAGGTACAGGCACCCTTAACTATGGCTACACCTTC CASSLGTGTLNYGYTF
few TRBD1 TRBJ1-2 TRBV19 TGTGCCAGTAGAAACCGGGACAGGGAATTTAACTATGGCTACACCTTC CASRNRDREFNYGYTF
- - TRBJ2-1 TRBV6-1 TGTGCCAGCAGTGATCGGCAGGGCCCGTTTGTTGAGCAGTTCTTC CASSDRQGPFVEQFF
- - TRBJ1-1 TRBV5-1 TGCGCCAGCAGCTTGGGACAGAAGAACACTGAAGCTTTCTTT CASSLGQKNTEAFF
- - TRBJ1-5 TRBV18 TGTGCCAGCTCACCGGACTTTTTGCAGCCCCAGCATTTT CASSPDFLQPQHF
- TRBD1 TRBJ2-1 TRBV7-2 TGTGCCAGCAGGCTGACCAAACAGGGGGGTAACAATGAGCAGTTCTTC CASRLTKQGGNNEQFF
- - TRBJ1-1 TRBV5-1 TGCGCCAGCAGCTTTTCTAACAGGAACACTGAAGCTTTCTTT CASSFSNRNTEAFF
- TRBD1 TRBJ2-7 TRBV27 TGTGCCAGCAGTATGGGACAGGGAGGCGAGCAGTACTTC CASSMGQGGEQYF
- - TRBJ2-2 TRBV7-9 TGTGCCAGCAGCTTACCCTCTAGCGTCGCCGGGGAGCTGTTTTTT CASSLPSSVAGELFF
- TRBD1 TRBJ2-7 TRBV5-1 TGCGCCAGCAGTGAGACAGGGGTCTCCTACGAGCAGTACTTC CASSETGVSYEQYF
- - TRBJ2-2 TRBV27 TGTGCCAGCAGTACAACCGGGGAGCTGTTTTTT CASSTTGELFF
- TRBD2 TRBJ2-5 TRBV2 TGTGCCAGCACCGAGGGACTAGGATTCCCTGAGACCCAGTACTTC CASTEGLGFPETQYF
- - TRBJ2-1 TRBV3-1/TRBV3-2 TGTGCCAGCAGCGCCCGGGATGAGCAGTTCTTC CASSARDEQFF
- - TRBJ1-1 TRBV28 TGTGCCAGCAGCCCCCTTTTCTTGCGTCCAAACACTGAAGCTTTCTTT CASSPLFLRPNTEAFF
- - TRBJ1-1 TRBV7-2 TGTGCCAGCAGCTTAGTCTCGGGGGGCTGGAACACTGAAGCTTTCTTT CASSLVSGGWNTEAFF
- - TRBJ2-1 TRBV6-5 TGTGCCAGCAGCCCCCGGTCCTACAATGAGCAGTTCTTC CASSPRSYNEQFF
- - TRBJ2-5 TRBV5-6 TGTGCCAGCAGCCCAGGCCGCAGGGCAGAGACCCAGTACTTC CASSPGRRAETQYF